The 17 T cell receptor beta chains below come from one sample, sequenced in a study of human T cells and chemical hapten exposure. In TCRdb, the RACE reads were re-called with MiXCR into one record per CDR3 protein. Of over 55,000 distinct CDR3 sequences in the sample, over 8.5% were seen once. Stated time point: patch test 3, about 24 weeks after DPC sensitization. The sample's treatment: therapeutic diphenylcyclopropenone sensitization with weekly scalp DPC. The specimen comprised whole blood, sampled in connection with sensitization to the hapten diphenylcyclopropenone (DPC). The receptors shown here come from a woman aged 45-60 years with alopecia areata. Some clones in this sample may be carry-over from other donors' samples.

The rearrangement joins TRBV7-9 to TRBJ2-1; unclear D gene. Germline V gene data show CDR1 as SEHNR and CDR2 as FQNEAQ (reference sequence). The V gene lost 5 bases and the J gene lost 0 bases, with 11 bases spanning the gap. The CDR3 loop spans 15 amino acids. The CDR3 reads CASSPSRSSYNEQFF. DNA of the CDR3: TGTGCCAGCAGCCCGAGCCGCAGCTCCTACAATGAGCAGTTCTTC.

The chain links TRBV11-2 to TRBJ2-5; D is possibly TRBD1 or TRBD2 (6 bases each). V shed 4 bases and J shed 2 bases, with 14 bases lying between them. The germline CDR1 and CDR2 sequences are SGHAT and FQNNGV. The CDR3 is made up of 15 amino acids. CDR3 protein: CASSSLGGTQETQYF. The CDR3 DNA reads as TGTGCCAGCAGCTCACTTGGAGGGACACAAGAGACCCAGTACTTC.

At least ten counts were recorded for this clonotype. The V and J genes are TRBV2 and TRBJ2-2; D not certain. This CDR3 region has 13 residues. Germline CDR1 SNHLY, CDR2 FYNNEI. The germline V and J ends were trimmed by 4 bases and 5 bases, with 8 bases remaining between them. CDR3 in DNA: TGTGCCAGCAGTGTCTACTCTACCGGGGAGCTGTTTTTT. It is translated as CASSVYSTGELFF.

This clonotype occurred many times. V and J are TRBV3-1 and TRBJ1-1; 8 positions agree with TRBD1. Germline V gene sequence: CDR1 LGHDT, CDR2 YNNKEL (reference sequence). V gave up 3 bases and J gave up 10 bases; unmatched junction bases: 10. This CDR3 has 14 amino acids. CDR3 protein: CASSQTGVNSVAFF. Written as DNA, the CDR3 is TGTGCCAGCAGCCAGACAGGGGTGAATTCGGTAGCTTTCTTT.

This chain links TRBV20-1 with TRBJ2-3; possible D gene TRBD1, 5 bases. Germline CDR1 and CDR2: DFQATT and SNEGSKA (reference sequence). This CDR3 has 14 residues. With 5 bases removed from V and 0 bases from J, the gap between germline ends came to 12 bases. The CDR3 sequence: CSAADSSSTDTQYF. For the CDR3, the DNA is TGCAGTGCTGCCGACAGCTCTAGCACAGATACGCAGTATTTT.

This clonotype was seen ten or more times. This sequence joins TRBV19 and TRBJ2-1; D unresolved. Germline V lookup: CDR1 LNHDA, CDR2 SQIVND (reference sequence). The CDR3 consists of 13 residues. Trimming took 10 bases from V and 1 from J, leaving 11 bases between them. Written as DNA, the CDR3 is TGTGCCACCCTCGTCGGGTCCTACAATGAGCAGTTCTTC. Its translation is CATLVGSYNEQFF.

This clonotype was recorded a few times. V gene TRBV12-3 or TRBV12-4 combines with J gene TRBJ2-2; 7 bases are shared with TRBD1. The CDR3 totals 13 residues. With V trimmed by 8 bases and J by 3 bases, 3 bases remained unmatched. CDR3 DNA sequence: TGTGCCAGCGCGACAGGGCACACCGGGGAGCTGTTTTTT. Residues: CASATGHTGELFF.

The table lists this clonotype with many counts. The chain links TRBV6-2 or TRBV6-3 to TRBJ2-1; possible D gene TRBD1, 6 bases. Trimming cost V 6 bases and J 8 bases, with 14 bases left between them. This CDR3 is built from 13 residues. Germline values: CDR1 MNHEY, CDR2 SVGEGT. The CDR3 region is CASSPGQPHEQFF. As DNA, the CDR3 is TGTGCCAGCAGCCCCGGACAGCCCCATGAGCAGTTCTTC.

This clonotype has a handful of counts. The rearrangement links TRBV27 to TRBJ2-7, with D possibly matching TRBD2 (6 bases). Germline V CDR1 and CDR2: MNHEY, SMNVEV (reference sequence). CDR3 size: 16 residues. Trimming took off 3 bases at V and 5 bases at J, with 20 bases between the two ends. CDR3 bases: TGTGCCAGCAGTTTGGTCGGGGACTTCGGGATTAACGAGCAGTACTTC. Translated: CASSLVGDFGINEQYF.

This chain links TRBV5-1 with TRBJ2-3; D is unresolved. Trimming left V 4 bases short and J 0 bases short, with 12 bases between. This CDR3 has 15 residues. Germline loops: CDR1 SGHRS, CDR2 YFSETQ. For the CDR3, the DNA is TGCGCCAGCAGCCCGATGACGGTGAGCACAGATACGCAGTATTTT. This gives the protein CASSPMTVSTDTQYF.

As regards this clonotype: A much larger clone sits a single nucleotide away, making a read error possible. The genes are TRBV7-6 and TRBJ2-5; D is undetermined. This CDR3 has 12 residues. Per the germline V gene, CDR1 is SGHVS and CDR2 is FNYEAQ. The CDR3 sequence: CVSSPTLETQYF. Written as DNA, the CDR3 is TGTGTCAGCAGCCCCACCCTTGAGACCCAGTACTTC.

This clonotype was counted between two and nine times. The V gene is TRBV4-3, the J gene TRBJ1-3; D remains unclear. This CDR3 spans 15 amino acids. V was cut by 0 bases and J by 0 bases, with 6 bases left in between. The V gene's germline CDR1 is LGHNA and CDR2 YSLEER. CDR3 sequence (DNA): TGCGCCAGCAGCCAAGATTTGTCCTCTGGAAACACCATATATTTT. Protein sequence: CASSQDLSSGNTIYF.

The sample holds many counts of this clonotype. The CDR3: CASSEAQGGNSPLHF. The DNA for the CDR3 is TGTGCCAGCAGTGAAGCACAGGGTGGTAATTCACCCCTCCACTTT. This chain connects TRBV6-1 to TRBJ1-6; D perhaps matches TRBD1 (6 bases). This CDR3 contains 15 residues. Deletions cut 0 bases from V and 6 bases from J, with 9 bases between. The germline gives CDR1 MNHNS, CDR2 SASEGT.

This clonotype has at least ten counts. The chain recombines TRBV15 with TRBJ2-7; D gene ambiguous. CDR3 size: 12 residues. Trimming stripped 1 base from V and 7 bases from J, with 8 bases between. Germline CDR1 is LNHNV and CDR2 is YYDKDF (reference sequence). DNA of the CDR3: TGTGCCACCAGCAGAGTATCTGGGGAGCAGTACTTC. Encoded protein: CATSRVSGEQYF.

This clonotype was detected many times. The rearrangement joins TRBV6-6 to TRBJ1-3; tentative D call: TRBD1 (5 bases). Germline CDR1 reads MNHNY; CDR2 reads SVGAGI (reference sequence). This CDR3 has 13 amino acids. V gave up 0 bases and J gave up 6 bases, with 6 bases separating them. CDR3 loop: CASSYSDINTIYF. For the CDR3, the DNA is TGTGCCAGCAGTTACTCGGACATAAACACCATATATTTT.

The sample holds a few counts of this clonotype. This chain uses TRBV29-1 with TRBJ1-1; maybe TRBD1 (5 bases). Trimming cost V 4 bases and J 2 bases, with 14 bases left between them. The germline gives CDR1 SQVTM, CDR2 ANQGSEA. The CDR3 has 14 amino acids. The CDR3 DNA reads TGCAGCGTTGGGGGACTTCAAGGTAACACTGAAGCTTTCTTT. This gives the protein CSVGGLQGNTEAFF.

The chain links TRBV29-1 to TRBJ1-1; TRBD1 is a possible D gene (6 bases). Germline V CDR1 and CDR2: SQVTM, ANQGSEA. The CDR3 extends over 13 amino acids. V dropped 7 bases and J dropped 1 base, with 13 bases sitting between them. The CDR3 region has the DNA TGCAGCGCCAGGGGACAAGAGAACACTGAAGCTTTCTTT. This gives the protein CSARGQENTEAFF. The entire variable domain, with the rest obtained from reference TRBV29-1 and TRBJ1-1, is as follows: SAVISQKPSRDICQRGTSLTIQCQVDSQVTMMFWYRQQPGQSLTLIATANQGSEATYESGFVIDKFPISRPNLTFSTLTVSNMSPEDSSIYLCSARGQENTEAFFGQGTRLTVV.